This T cell receptor beta chain was observed in a study of shared clonotypes between healthy human individuals. Whole-study context: The cohort had a couple of women and a few men, ages 18 to 49.

V was shortened by 5 bases and J by 3 bases, with 12 bases between the two germline ends. The germline gives CDR1 SGHNT, CDR2 YYREEE (reference sequence). CDR3 length equals 13 residues. Study findings and constraints: Relative to their counterparts shared across all four donors, non-shared clonotypes exhibited diminished generation probabilities. Only blood was sampled; tissue repertoires likely differ.

On this clone itself: Its specificity is not known.

Deep-level assay runs were performed. Profiling relied on immunoSEQ multiplex PCR, and the TCRdb table lists in-frame clones only, not all of them. The sample records about 2.4 million clones, approximately 93% being singletons. Sequenced material: naive CD4+ T cells from PBMCs. The sample's subset: CD45RA+ positively selected. The sequence was obtained from a man between 18 and 29 years old in good health. Some clones in this sample may be carry-over from other donors' samples. The chain couples TRBV5-4 to TRBJ2-7; D unclear. In DNA, the CDR3 is TGTGCCAGCAGACCCGCGCAGATCTACGAGCAGTACTTC. It yields the protein CASRPAQIYEQYF.